This paragraph covers one T cell receptor beta chain sequence. Its specificity is unknown. In germline, CDR1 is LGHNA, CDR2 YNFKEQ. J gave up 7 bases and V 0 bases, and 5 bases lay outside the gene matches. The CDR3 covers 14 residues. The data were taken from a study of OX40 agonist ivuxolimab in advanced cancers. Study-wide results and limits: Antigen specificity of clonally expanded peripheral T cells was not established.

Clones were sequenced by immunoSEQ multiplex PCR, and TCRdb holds only the in-frame ones, with some missing. The sample yields 86,000 or so clones, about 90% seen once. Prior autoimmune disease or systemic immunosuppression barred patients. This sequence was found in an adult with an advanced solid tumor such as melanoma, head and neck, liver or kidney cancer. The material was CD4+ or CD8+ T cells sorted from blood, obtained in a trial of the OX40 agonist ivuxolimab. The V gene is TRBV4-2, the J gene TRBJ1-1; TRBD1 matches at 7 bases. CDR3 loop: CASSQDRGPREAFF. The CDR3 DNA is TGTGCCAGCAGCCAAGATAGGGGGCCCCGTGAAGCTTTCTTT.